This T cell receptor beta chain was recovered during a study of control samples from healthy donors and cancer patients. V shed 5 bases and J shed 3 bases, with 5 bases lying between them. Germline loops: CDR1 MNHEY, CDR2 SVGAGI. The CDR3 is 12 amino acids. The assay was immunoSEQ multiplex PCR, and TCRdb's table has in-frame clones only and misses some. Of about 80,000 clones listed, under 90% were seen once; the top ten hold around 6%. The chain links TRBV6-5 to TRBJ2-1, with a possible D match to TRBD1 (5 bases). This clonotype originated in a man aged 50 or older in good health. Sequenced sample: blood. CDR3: CASSTGYNEQFF. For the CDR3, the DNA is TGTGCCAGCAGTACAGGCTACAATGAGCAGTTCTTC.